Listed below are T cell receptor beta chains from one sample, sequenced in a study of blood T cell repertoires in COVID-19. Measured with immunoSEQ multiplex PCR; TCRdb has only the in-frame clones, and not every one. The profile shows about 400,000 clones, 88% of them singletons. Sequencing was done on a sample of PBMCs or T cells enriched from blood (not recorded which). The receptor set was obtained from a woman between 35 and 50 years old with acute COVID-19. The CDR3 runs from the conserved cysteine through the conserved F or W. D genes are given only for firm matches. Size values are once, few and many counts, or a class for expanded clones, and some rows have none.

TRBJ1-4,TRBV5-5,-,18,-,TGTGCCAGCAGCTTGCGTTTGAGCGTGGCAGGGGCTAATGAAAAACTGTTTTTT,CASSLRLSVAGANEKLFF
TRBJ1-2,TRBV20-1,TRBD1,10,once,TGCAGTGCCAGGACAGGGGGCTACACCTTC,CSARTGGYTF
TRBJ2-3,TRBV19,TRBD2,14,-,TGTGCCAGTCGGGGGGGGATGGGCACAGATACGCAGTATTTT,CASRGGMGTDTQYF
TRBJ1-3,TRBV7-2,TRBD1,16,-,TGTGCCAGCAGCCCTGGACAGGGAAGAGGGGGAAACACCATATATTTT,CASSPGQGRGGNTIYF
TRBJ1-1,TRBV18,TRBD1,16,-,TGTGCCAGCTCACCAATATCGGGGACAGGGAACACTGAAGCTTTCTTT,CASSPISGTGNTEAFF
TRBJ1-3,TRBV5-1,-,16,-,TGCGCCAGCAGCTTGAATGGGGCAGACTCTGGAAACACCATATATTTT,CASSLNGADSGNTIYF
TRBJ1-5,TRBV2,TRBD1,15,-,TGTGCCAGCAGTGAAGGGACAGGGGTATACCAGCCCCAGCATTTT,CASSEGTGVYQPQHF
TRBJ2-7,TRBV7-4,TRBD2,19,-,TGTGCCAGCAGCTTTCCGCGCGGGGTAGCGGGGAGAGCCACCCCCGAGCAGTACTTC,CASSFPRGVAGRATPEQYF
TRBJ1-2,TRBV19,-,13,-,TGTGCCACAGGACAGCATTCTAACTATGGCTACACCTTC,CATGQHSNYGYTF
TRBJ1-4,TRBV9,TRBD1,14,-,TGTGCCAGCGGCACTGGGGACAGGGGTGAAAAACTGTTTTTT,CASGTGDRGEKLFF
TRBJ2-1,TRBV19,-,12,-,TGTGCCAGCTTAAACAGGGTCAATGAGCAGTTCTTC,CASLNRVNEQFF
TRBJ2-7,TRBV19,-,13,-,TGTGCCAGTAGTATAGCGGGAAAGGGCGAGCAGTACTTC,CASSIAGKGEQYF
TRBJ2-7,TRBV9,-,14,-,TGTGCCAGCAGCGTAGGTGGCACTACCTACGAGCAGTACTTC,CASSVGGTTYEQYF
TRBJ2-5,TRBV6-4,TRBD1,15,-,TGTGCCAGCAGTGGAGAGGGACAGGGGGGAGAGACCCAGTACTTC,CASSGEGQGGETQYF
TRBJ2-3,TRBV18,-,14,-,TGTGCCAGCTGGAACAGGGAAGGGGCAGATACGCAGTATTTT,CASWNREGADTQYF
TRBJ1-2,TRBV18,TRBD1,13,once,TGTGCCAGCTCACCGGGACAGGAAGGGAGCTACACCTTC,CASSPGQEGSYTF
TRBJ2-7,TRBV30,TRBD1,15,-,TGTGCCTGGAGTCTCGGACAGGTTGAGACCTACGAGCAGTACTTC,CAWSLGQVETYEQYF
TRBJ2-7,TRBV2,TRBD2,14,-,TGTGCCAGCACCGCTAGCGGGGGAAACCACGAGCAGTACTTC,CASTASGGNHEQYF
TRBJ2-4,TRBV21-1,-,15,-,TGTGCCAGCAGCAAAGAGCAGGTACATCAAAACATTCAGTACTTC,CASSKEQVHQNIQYF
TRBJ1-3,TRBV5-1,-,15,-,TGCGCCAGCAGCCACGGACAGTTTTCTGGAAACACCATATATTTT,CASSHGQFSGNTIYF
TRBJ1-1,TRBV27,TRBD1,14,-,TGTGCCAGCAGTTTCGCCGGGACAGGGATAGAAGCTTTCTTT,CASSFAGTGIEAFF
TRBJ2-1,TRBV18,TRBD2,15,-,TGTGCCAGCTCCCGAACGGGGGGTACGTACAATGAGCAGTTCTTC,CASSRTGGTYNEQFF
TRBJ2-1,TRBV9,-,15,-,TGTGCCAGCAGCGTAGAACAGGTCCCGGTTAATGAGCAGTTCTTC,CASSVEQVPVNEQFF
TRBJ1-2,TRBV18,-,14,once,TGTGCCAGCTCACGCGTGGACAGTAACTATGGCTACACCTTC,CASSRVDSNYGYTF
TRBJ2-7,TRBV11-3,-,15,-,TGTGCCAGCAGCTTATGGTCGGGAAGCTCCTACGAGCAGTACTTC,CASSLWSGSSYEQYF
TRBJ1-4,TRBV5-1,-,14,-,TGCGCCAGCAGCTTGCAACAGGACCCAAGGGAACTGTTTTTT,CASSLQQDPRELFF
TRBJ2-3,TRBV7-6,-,14,-,TGTGCCAGCAGCTCTCAGGGTAGGACAGATACGCAGTATTTT,CASSSQGRTDTQYF
TRBJ1-1,TRBV2,TRBD1,15,-,TGTGCCAGCAGTGGGGACAGCAAAGGGAACACTGAAGCTTTCTTT,CASSGDSKGNTEAFF
TRBJ1-4,TRBV14,-,15,-,TGTGCCAGCAGCCAAGATAATTTCCGTAATGAAAAACTGTTTTTT,CASSQDNFRNEKLFF
TRBJ1-5,TRBV24-1,-,15,-,TGTGCCACCAGTGATGGTCGACAGGGCAATCAGCCCCAGCATTTT,CATSDGRQGNQPQHF
TRBJ1-1,TRBV6-6,TRBD1,16,-,TGTGCCAGCAGTCGACAGGGAGGTGGTCGGAACACTGAAGCTTTCTTT,CASSRQGGGRNTEAFF
TRBJ2-7,TRBV20-1,-,11,-,TGCAGTGTCGAGGCCCGCTACGAGCAGTACTTC,CSVEARYEQYF
TRBJ1-3,TRBV9,-,15,-,TGTGCCAGCAGCGTTAGGGGTGCGTCTGGAAACACCATATATTTT,CASSVRGASGNTIYF
TRBJ2-5,TRBV7-8,-,14,-,TGTGCCAGCAGCCTTGAGACAGCGCAAGAGACCCAGTACTTC,CASSLETAQETQYF
TRBJ1-1,TRBV11-2,-,15,few,TGTGCCAGCAGCTTAGCGGGGGGGCTGGGTACTGAAGCTTTCTTT,CASSLAGGLGTEAFF
TRBJ1-1,TRBV4-1,TRBD1,16,few,TGCGCCAGCAGTCACGGACAGGGGGCGGGGAACACTGAAGCTTTCTTT,CASSHGQGAGNTEAFF
TRBJ2-7,TRBV5-1,-,12,-,TGCGCCAGCAGCTTGGTGGGGGGCGAGCAGTACTTC,CASSLVGGEQYF
TRBJ2-7,TRBV6-5,-,15,-,TGTGCCAGCAGTTACATGGCGGAGAGCTCCTACGAGCAGTACTTC,CASSYMAESSYEQYF
TRBJ1-2,TRBV19,TRBD1,17,-,TGTGCCAGTAGTATAGGAGGGACAGGGGCCGCGAACTATGGCTACACCTTC,CASSIGGTGAANYGYTF
TRBJ1-6,TRBV7-8,-,15,-,TGTGCCAGCAGCTTAGCGTTAGGGGAGGGTTCACCCCTCCACTTT,CASSLALGEGSPLHF
TRBJ2-5,TRBV5-4,-,14,-,TGTGCCAGCAGCAGGGGACTTCCGGCAGAGACCCAGTACTTC,CASSRGLPAETQYF
TRBJ2-2,TRBV6-5,-,14,-,TGTGCCAGCAGTTACGTTGCGGGGACCGGGGAGCTGTTTTTT,CASSYVAGTGELFF
TRBJ1-4,TRBV2,TRBD1,14,-,TGTGCCAGCAGCCGCGACAGGGGAGAAGAAAAACTGTTTTTT,CASSRDRGEEKLFF
TRBJ2-5,TRBV24-1,TRBD1,14,-,TGTGCCACCAGTGATGGGACAGTACGGGAGACCCAGTACTTC,CATSDGTVRETQYF